This T cell receptor beta chain was sequenced in a study of early T cells in non-severe SARS-CoV-2 infection. Findings and limits, study-wide: CD4 and private specificities were missed by VDJdb matching, which favored anti-spike CD8 responses.

Unique molecular identifiers were added to individual cDNA molecules. Via MiXCR, TCRdb re-called the 5' RACE reads, giving one row per CDR3 protein. Altogether about 80,000 distinct CDR3 sequences are present, around 9.9% being singletons, with the ten largest covering roughly 4.8%. The CDR3 has 16 residues. Between the trimmed V and J ends, which lost 1 base and 0 bases, there was a span of 10 bases. CDR1 LNHNV and CDR2 YYDKDF come from the germline V gene (reference sequence). This clonotype came up a few times. The antigen is undetermined. This TCR derives from an adult who was a healthcare worker with PCR-confirmed SARS-CoV-2 infection or an uninfected control (not recorded which). The sequencing sample was made of whole blood. The chain joins TRBV15 to TRBJ2-1; D may be TRBD2 (6 bases). The CDR3 region is CATSRATGVSYNEQFF. CDR3 nucleotide sequence: TGTGCCACCAGCAGAGCGACGGGAGTCTCCTACAATGAGCAGTTCTTC.